The next 18 T cell receptor beta chains were all read from a single sample in a study of T cells in localized non-small cell lung cancer. TCRdb keeps only in-frame clones here, not all; method: immunoSEQ multiplex PCR. The profile shows 75,000 to 85,000 clones, 80% of them singletons. Sequenced material: peripheral blood, taken before any cancer treatment. The receptors come from a female donor of 60 years or more with stage I lung adenocarcinoma.

The CDR3 bases are TGTGCCAGCAGCTTGGCCCCCCTCCGGGACAGTGAAGAAAAACTGTTTTTT. This translates into CASSLAPLRDSEEKLFF. The chain links TRBV5-4 to TRBJ1-4, with 7 bases aligning to TRBD1. Germline values: CDR1 SGHNT, CDR2 YYREEE (reference sequence). This CDR3 has 17 residues. With 0 bases clipped from V and 8 bases from J, the junction kept 13 bases outside the gene matches.

The gene calls are TRBV7-2 and TRBJ2-3, with TRBD2 identical over 8 bases. Per the germline V gene, CDR1 is SGHTA and CDR2 is FQGNSA. J was trimmed by 0 bases and V by 5 bases; bases with no gene match: 10. The CDR3 consists of 17 residues. The CDR3 DNA is TGTGCCAGCAGCCTCTTCGCGGGGGGATTTAGCACAGATACGCAGTATTTT. Its translation is CASSLFAGGFSTDTQYF. The whole variable domain, remainder taken from reference TRBV7-2 and TRBJ2-3, is GAGVSQSPSNKVTEKGKDVELRCDPISGHTALYWYRQSLGQGLEFLIYFQGNSAPDKSGLPSDRFSAERTGGSVSTLTIQRTQQEDSAVYLCASSLFAGGFSTDTQYFGPGTRLTVL.

J is TRBJ2-7 and V is TRBV6-5; 10 nucleotides match TRBD1. The CDR3 runs to 15 residues. J gave up 3 bases and V 7 bases, and 9 bases lay outside the gene matches. CDR1 and CDR2 (germline): MNHEY, SVGAGI. The CDR3 protein is CASTPRTGGFYEQYF. The CDR3 DNA follows: TGTGCCAGCACCCCGAGGACAGGGGGTTTCTACGAGCAGTACTTC.

CDR3 bases: TGTGCCAGTAGTATGGCACAGAGCCTTAACTATGGCTACACCTTC. This translates into CASSMAQSLNYGYTF. The V gene is TRBV19, the J gene TRBJ1-2; D unclear. The germline V and J ends were trimmed by 3 bases and 1 base, with 12 bases remaining between them. Germline V gene lookup returns CDR1 LNHDA and CDR2 SQIVND (reference sequence). This CDR3 region has 15 residues.

The gene calls are TRBV29-1 and TRBJ2-7; possibly TRBD1 for D (5 bases). Germline CDR1 SQVTM, CDR2 ANQGSEA. CDR3 size: 14 residues. Trimming shortened V by 3 bases and J by 6 bases, and 18 bases separated the two germline ends. In DNA, the CDR3 is TGCAGCGTTGACAATTTGGCAGGGAAAGGCGAGCAGTACTTC. This codes for CSVDNLAGKGEQYF.

This sequence joins TRBV5-8 and TRBJ1-5, with D hard to call. Germline CDR1 reads SGHTS; CDR2 reads YDEGEE. The CDR3 contains 18 residues. The V end lost 0 bases, the J end lost 4 bases, and 20 bases lay between the germline ends. This chain's CDR3 is CASSLVGLSVSGNQPQHF. The CDR3 DNA sequence: TGTGCCAGCAGCTTGGTTGGTTTGAGTGTTTCGGGGAATCAGCCCCAGCATTTT.

The chain uses TRBV5-1 and TRBJ2-5; maybe TRBD1 (6 bases). V was cut by 2 bases and J by 1 base, with 9 bases left in between. Per the germline V gene, CDR1 is SGHRS and CDR2 is YFSETQ. The length of the CDR3 is 14 residues. DNA for the CDR3: TGCGCCAGCAGCTTCGGGGACACCCAAGAGACCCAGTACTTC. Translating gives CASSFGDTQETQYF.

The chain is built from TRBV13 and TRBJ2-1, with 9 bases fitting TRBD1. In germline, CDR1 is PRHDT, CDR2 FYEKMQ (reference sequence). J gave up 1 base and V 3 bases, and 10 bases lay outside the gene matches. The CDR3 spans 18 residues. The CDR3 sequence is CASSFGQGNWGSYNEQFF. The DNA of the CDR3 is TGTGCCAGCAGCTTCGGACAGGGGAATTGGGGATCCTACAATGAGCAGTTCTTC.

As concerns this clone: The same CDR3 is also encoded by other DNA sequences in this sample. The rearrangement links TRBV5-6 to TRBJ1-2; D may be TRBD1 (6 bases). V lost 2 bases and J 2 bases, leaving 7 bases between the germline ends. Germline assignment: CDR1 SGHDT and CDR2 YYEEEE. The CDR3 spans 13 residues. CDR3 amino acids: CASSLQGNYGYTF. The CDR3 DNA is TGTGCCAGCAGCTTACAGGGAAACTATGGCTACACCTTC.

The rearrangement uses TRBV9 and TRBJ2-5; maybe TRBD1 (6 bases). Germline-derived CDR1 and CDR2 are SGDLS and YYNGEE. The CDR3 has 17 residues. The ends were cut back, 1 base at V and 2 bases at J, with 18 bases in the middle. CDR3 sequence: CASSVSGQLRNQETQYF. The CDR3 DNA sequence: TGTGCCAGCAGCGTAAGCGGACAGCTGCGTAATCAAGAGACCCAGTACTTC.

The rearrangement links TRBV2 to TRBJ1-1; D may be TRBD1 (5 bases). CDR1 SNHLY and CDR2 FYNNEI come from the germline V gene. CDR3 size: 15 residues. Trimming stripped 8 bases from V and 4 bases from J, with 20 bases between. This CDR3 is CASSPGRAFGTEAFF. The CDR3, as DNA: TGTGCCAGCTCCCCGGGGCGGGCGTTTGGCACTGAAGCTTTCTTT.

DNA of the CDR3: TGCGCCAGCAGCCAAGAACACCCGCAAGAGACCCAGTACTTC. Translation: CASSQEHPQETQYF. The chain employs TRBV4-3 and TRBJ2-5; no clear D gene. The CDR3 is made up of 14 amino acids. V dropped 0 bases and J dropped 2 bases, with 7 bases sitting between them. The germline V gene encodes CDR1 LGHNA and CDR2 YSLEER.

The chain has TRBV30 and TRBJ2-2, with D uncertain. Germline CDR1 is GTSNPN and CDR2 is SVGIG (reference sequence). The CDR3 extends over 14 amino acids. V was clipped by 0 bases and J by 1 base, with 6 bases between them. CDR3 protein: CAWSVTGNTGELFF. The DNA of the CDR3 is TGTGCCTGGAGTGTAACTGGGAACACCGGGGAGCTGTTTTTT. The full variable domain, rest sourced from reference TRBV30 and TRBJ2-2, is SQTIHQWPATLVQPVGSPLSLECTVEGTSNPNLYWYRQAAGRGLQLLFYSVGIGQISSEVPQNLSASRPQDRQFILSSKKLLLSDSGFYLCAWSVTGNTGELFFGEGSRLTVL.

Within the sample, this clone is medium-sized. The chain is built from TRBV12-5 and TRBJ1-5; the D is unclear. Germline V gene lookup returns CDR1 LGHNT and CDR2 FRNRAP. CDR3 size: 15 residues. V gave up 6 bases and J gave up 5 bases, with 17 bases separating them. CDR3 sequence: CASGSVEGGDQPQHF. CDR3 in DNA: TGTGCTAGTGGCTCGGTGGAGGGTGGCGATCAGCCCCAGCATTTT. Complete variable domain (other parts from reference TRBV12-5 and TRBJ1-5): DARVTQTPRHKVTEMGQEVTMRCQPILGHNTVFWYRQTMMQGLELLAYFRNRAPLDDSGMPKDRFSAEMPDATLATLKIQPSEPRDSAVYFCASGSVEGGDQPQHFGDGTRLSIL.

This clone was recorded a few times. The V and J genes are TRBV30 and TRBJ1-2; 7 bases are a match to TRBD1. Germline lookup yields CDR1 GTSNPN and CDR2 SVGIG (reference sequence). Trimming took 5 bases from V and 5 from J; bases not matched to a gene: 5. This CDR3 has 12 amino acids. CDR3 sequence reads: CAWSGQTYGYTF. CDR3 nucleotide sequence: TGTGCCTGGTCGGGACAGACTTATGGCTACACCTTC.

This chain links TRBV5-1 with TRBJ1-1, with 7 nucleotides matching TRBD1. Germline loops: CDR1 SGHRS, CDR2 YFSETQ. The CDR3 consists of 14 residues. The J segment lost 4 bases and the V segment lost 7 bases, leaving 10 bases of the junction unmatched. The CDR3 protein is CASYQGGLGTEAFF. The CDR3 DNA reads as TGCGCCAGCTACCAGGGGGGCTTGGGCACTGAAGCTTTCTTT.

This chain uses TRBV19 with TRBJ2-7; D is unresolved. There are 13 residues in the CDR3. From germline, CDR1 is LNHDA and CDR2 SQIVND (reference sequence). V was trimmed by 4 bases and J by 3 bases, leaving 10 bases between them. The CDR3 is CASSSGGFYEQYF. As DNA, the CDR3 is TGTGCCAGTAGTAGTGGCGGTTTCTACGAGCAGTACTTC.

The chain uses TRBV28 and TRBJ1-4; 8 positions agree with TRBD1. Unmatched junction bases numbered 11, after V lost 10 bases and J lost 1 base. The CDR3 has 16 residues. Germline V gives CDR1 MDHEN, CDR2 SYDVKM. DNA for the CDR3: TGTGCCATCGCGCCCAGGGGGCCTCTAACTAATGAAAAACTGTTTTTT. It codes for CAIAPRGPLTNEKLFF.